This TCR beta chain was sequenced during a study of cytomegalovirus exposure and HLA in healthy donors. A multiplex PCR was run with 60 Vbeta primers and 13 Jbeta primers. Clones were read by immunoSEQ multiplex PCR, and TCRdb kept only the in-frame ones, dropping some. The profile covers over 100,000 clones, with 79% appearing a single time and about 1% taken by the ten largest. Of note for this clone: What it recognizes is unknown.

The CDR3 has 17 residues. V lost 1 base and J lost 0, with 13 bases in between. Germline lookup yields CDR1 SNHLY and CDR2 FYNNEI. The study, taken as a whole, reports: The majority of CMV-associated TCR beta chains were reported as apparently HLA-restricted in a later analysis. An assumption of roughly uniform sequencing depth across donors underlay the presence/absence analyses. Earlier analysis looked at TCR beta V segments, and most were productive about 90% or about 30% of the time. In vitro confirmation showed three CMV-associated chains to be CMV antigen specific.

Source material: PBMCs. The TCR was taken from a male donor in good health and CMV-seronegative. The J gene is TRBJ1-5, the V gene TRBV2; unclear D gene. The CDR3 reads CASSEDRHLYSNQPQHF. Written as DNA, the CDR3 is TGTGCCAGCAGTGAAGACCGACACCTCTATAGCAATCAGCCCCAGCATTTT. The whole variable domain, filled in from reference TRBV2 and TRBJ1-5, reads EPEVTQTPSHQVTQMGQEVILRCVPISNHLYFYWYRQILGQKVEFLVSFYNNEISEKSEIFDDQFSVERPDGSNFTLKIRSTKLEDSAMYFCASSEDRHLYSNQPQHFGDGTRLSIL.